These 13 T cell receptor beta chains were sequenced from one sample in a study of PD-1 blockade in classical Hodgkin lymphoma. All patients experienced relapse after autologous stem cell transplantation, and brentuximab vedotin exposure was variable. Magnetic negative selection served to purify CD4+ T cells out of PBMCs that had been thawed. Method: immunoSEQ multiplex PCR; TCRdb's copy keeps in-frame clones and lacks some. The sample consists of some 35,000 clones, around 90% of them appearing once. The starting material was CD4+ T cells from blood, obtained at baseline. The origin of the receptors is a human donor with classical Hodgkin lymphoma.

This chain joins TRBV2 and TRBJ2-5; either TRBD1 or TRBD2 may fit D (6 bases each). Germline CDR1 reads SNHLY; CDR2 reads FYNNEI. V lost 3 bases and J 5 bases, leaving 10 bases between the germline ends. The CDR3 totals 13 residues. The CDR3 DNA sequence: TGTGCCAGCAGTGATAGGGGGAGGGAGACCCAGTACTTC. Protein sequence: CASSDRGRETQYF. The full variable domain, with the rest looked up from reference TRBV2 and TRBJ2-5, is EPEVTQTPSHQVTQMGQEVILRCVPISNHLYFYWYRQILGQKVEFLVSFYNNEISEKSEIFDDQFSVERPDGSNFTLKIRSTKLEDSAMYFCASSDRGRETQYFGPGTRLLVL.

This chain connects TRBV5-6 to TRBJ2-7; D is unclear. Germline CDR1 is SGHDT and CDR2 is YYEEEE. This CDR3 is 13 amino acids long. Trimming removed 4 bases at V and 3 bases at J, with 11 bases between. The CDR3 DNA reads TGTGCCAGCAGCGGATTGAAGAACTACGAGCAGTACTTC. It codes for CASSGLKNYEQYF. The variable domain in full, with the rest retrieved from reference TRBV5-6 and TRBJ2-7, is DAGVTQSPTHLIKTRGQQVTLRCSPKSGHDTVSWYQQALGQGPQFIFQYYEEEERQRGNFPDRFSGHQFPNYSSELNVNALLLGDSALYLCASSGLKNYEQYFGPGTRLTVT.

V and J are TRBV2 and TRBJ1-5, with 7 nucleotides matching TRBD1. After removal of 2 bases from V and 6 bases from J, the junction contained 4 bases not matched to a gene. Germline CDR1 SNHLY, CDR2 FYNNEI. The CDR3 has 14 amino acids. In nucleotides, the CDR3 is TGTGCCAGCAGTGAAATCAGGGGGGTTCAGCCCCAGCATTTT. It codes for CASSEIRGVQPQHF. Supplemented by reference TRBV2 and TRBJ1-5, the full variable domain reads EPEVTQTPSHQVTQMGQEVILRCVPISNHLYFYWYRQILGQKVEFLVSFYNNEISEKSEIFDDQFSVERPDGSNFTLKIRSTKLEDSAMYFCASSEIRGVQPQHFGDGTRLSIL.

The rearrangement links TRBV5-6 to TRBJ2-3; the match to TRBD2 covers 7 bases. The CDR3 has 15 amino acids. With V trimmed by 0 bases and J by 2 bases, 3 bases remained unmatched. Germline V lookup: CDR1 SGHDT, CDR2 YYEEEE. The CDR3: CASSLGSGFTDTQYF. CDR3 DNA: TGTGCCAGCAGCTTGGGTAGCGGGTTCACAGATACGCAGTATTTT. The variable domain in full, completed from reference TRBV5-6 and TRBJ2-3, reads DAGVTQSPTHLIKTRGQQVTLRCSPKSGHDTVSWYQQALGQGPQFIFQYYEEEERQRGNFPDRFSGHQFPNYSSELNVNALLLGDSALYLCASSLGSGFTDTQYFGPGTRLTVL.

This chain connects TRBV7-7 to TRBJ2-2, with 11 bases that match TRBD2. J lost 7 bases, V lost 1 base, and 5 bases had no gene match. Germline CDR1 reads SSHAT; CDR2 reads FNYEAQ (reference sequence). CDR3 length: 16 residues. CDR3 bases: TGTGCCAGCAGCTTAGGTTCTAGCGGGAGGCACGGGGAGCTGTTTTTT. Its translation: CASSLGSSGRHGELFF.

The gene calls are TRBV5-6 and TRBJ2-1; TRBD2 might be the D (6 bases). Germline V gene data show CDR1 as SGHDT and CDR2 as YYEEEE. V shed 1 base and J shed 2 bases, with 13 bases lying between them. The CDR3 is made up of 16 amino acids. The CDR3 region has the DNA TGTGCCAGCAGCTTGCCGGCGGGACCAGCCTACAATGAGCAGTTCTTC. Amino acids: CASSLPAGPAYNEQFF.

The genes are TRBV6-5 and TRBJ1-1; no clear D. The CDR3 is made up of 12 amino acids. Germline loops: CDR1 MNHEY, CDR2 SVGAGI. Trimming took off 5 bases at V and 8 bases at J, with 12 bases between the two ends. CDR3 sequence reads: CASSNPRGEAFF. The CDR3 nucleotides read TGTGCCAGCAGTAACCCCCGCGGAGAAGCTTTCTTT.

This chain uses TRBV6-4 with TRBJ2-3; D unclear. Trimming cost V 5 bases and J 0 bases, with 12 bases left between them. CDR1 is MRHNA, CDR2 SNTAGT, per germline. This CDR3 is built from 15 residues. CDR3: CASSPDGTSTDTQYF. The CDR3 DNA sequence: TGTGCCAGCAGTCCCGATGGAACTAGCACAGATACGCAGTATTTT.

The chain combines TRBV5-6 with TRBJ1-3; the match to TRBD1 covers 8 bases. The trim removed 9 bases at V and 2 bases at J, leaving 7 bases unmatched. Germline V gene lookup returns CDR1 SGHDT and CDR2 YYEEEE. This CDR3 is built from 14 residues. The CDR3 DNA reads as TGTGCCACCCAGGGACAGGACCCTGGAAACACCATATATTTT. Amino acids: CATQGQDPGNTIYF.

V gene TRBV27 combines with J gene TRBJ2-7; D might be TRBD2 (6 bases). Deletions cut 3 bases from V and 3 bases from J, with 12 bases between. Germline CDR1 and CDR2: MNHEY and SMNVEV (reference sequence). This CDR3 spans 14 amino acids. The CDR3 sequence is CASSLRGRGYEQYF. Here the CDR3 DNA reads TGTGCCAGCAGTTTGCGGGGTAGGGGCTACGAGCAGTACTTC.

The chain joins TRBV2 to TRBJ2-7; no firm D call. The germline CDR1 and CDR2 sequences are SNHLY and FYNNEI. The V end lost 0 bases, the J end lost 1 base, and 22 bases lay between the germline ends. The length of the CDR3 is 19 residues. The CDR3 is CASSEALILKANPSYEQYF. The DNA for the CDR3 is TGTGCCAGCAGTGAAGCCCTGATCCTCAAAGCGAACCCTTCCTACGAGCAGTACTTC.

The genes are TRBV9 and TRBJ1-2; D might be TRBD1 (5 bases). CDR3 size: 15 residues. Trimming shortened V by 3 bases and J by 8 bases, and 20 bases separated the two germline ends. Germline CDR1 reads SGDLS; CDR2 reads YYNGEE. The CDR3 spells CASSAGIHRTTGYTF. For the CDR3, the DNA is TGTGCCAGCAGCGCCGGGATACACAGGACCACGGGCTACACCTTC.

The CDR3 sequence is CASTLLAGGGTDTQYF. CDR3 in DNA: TGTGCCAGTACACTATTAGCGGGAGGGGGAACAGATACGCAGTATTTT. This chain links TRBV2 with TRBJ2-3; TRBD2 matches at 11 bases. Germline assignment: CDR1 SNHLY and CDR2 FYNNEI. V trimming: 9 bases; J trimming: 3 bases; junction bases outside the gene matches: 11. CDR3 length equals 16 residues.